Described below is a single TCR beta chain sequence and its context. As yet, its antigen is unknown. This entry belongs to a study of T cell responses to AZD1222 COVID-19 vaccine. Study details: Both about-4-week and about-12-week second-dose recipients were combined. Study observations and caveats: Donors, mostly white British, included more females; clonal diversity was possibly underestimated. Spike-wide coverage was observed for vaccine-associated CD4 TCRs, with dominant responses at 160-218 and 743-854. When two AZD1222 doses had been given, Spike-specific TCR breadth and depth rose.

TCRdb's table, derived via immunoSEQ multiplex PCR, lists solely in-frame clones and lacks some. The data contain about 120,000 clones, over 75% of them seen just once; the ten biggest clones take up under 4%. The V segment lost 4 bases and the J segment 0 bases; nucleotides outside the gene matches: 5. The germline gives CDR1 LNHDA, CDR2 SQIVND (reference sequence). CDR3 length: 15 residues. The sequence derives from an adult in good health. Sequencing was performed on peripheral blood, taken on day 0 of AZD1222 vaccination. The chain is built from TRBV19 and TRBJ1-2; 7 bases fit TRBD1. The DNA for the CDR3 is TGTGCCAGTAGTAACTGGGACAGCACTAACTATGGCTACACCTTC. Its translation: CASSNWDSTNYGYTF.